Listed here are 5 T cell receptor beta chains from one sample, sequenced in a study of cytomegalovirus exposure and HLA in healthy donors (dated by TCRdb to 2016 to 2017). Library preparation was by the immunoSEQ multiplex PCR assay. Not all clones reach the TCRdb copy of this immuneACCESS table, which keeps in-frame sequences only. Checked studies attribute under half of the gap to unresolved V genes and leave the rest unexplained. The sample records a few hundred thousand clones, 85% to 90% of which are singletons. The biggest ten clones account for about 0.99% of the sample. Sequencing used PBMCs. The receptor set was obtained from a woman younger than 35 in good health and CMV-seronegative.

This clone occurred once. V usage is TRBV11-2 and J usage is TRBJ1-3; D call uncertain. V shed 5 bases and J shed 0 bases, with 14 bases lying between them. Germline CDR1 and CDR2: SGHAT and FQNNGV. The CDR3 has 16 residues. The CDR3 coding sequence is TGTGCCAGCAGCAGGGTTGATCGGGGCTCTGGAAACACCATATATTTT. Protein: CASSRVDRGSGNTIYF.

In its sample, this clone was seen once. The rearrangement links TRBV23-1 to TRBJ2-2; D is possibly TRBD1 (5 bases). Being an ORF, TRBV23-1 has a function that is uncertain. V lost 4 bases to trimming and J lost 5 bases, with 17 bases between them. The CDR3 covers 16 residues. The DNA for the CDR3 is TGCGCCAGCAGTCGGAGAGGAAGGGGTGGAACCGGGGAGCTGTTTTTT. Translated, it gives CASSRRGRGGTGELFF.

J is TRBJ2-5 and V is TRBV2; TRBD1 agrees at 7 bases. V trimming: 5 bases; J trimming: 7 bases; junction bases outside the gene matches: 7. The germline gives CDR1 SNHLY, CDR2 FYNNEI. This CDR3 has 13 residues. The CDR3 is CASSPGGLGTQYF. CDR3 in DNA: TGTGCCAGCAGTCCAGGGGGATTGGGGACCCAGTACTTC.

The chain couples TRBV25-1 to TRBJ2-2; the match to TRBD1 covers 7 bases. V lost 11 bases, J lost 4 bases, and 7 bases stayed unmatched. CDR3 length: 13 residues. CDR1 and CDR2 from the germline V gene are MGHDK and SYGVNS. The CDR3 loop reads CASQGVGTGELFF. CDR3 DNA: TGTGCCTCTCAGGGGGTGGGCACCGGGGAGCTGTTTTTT.

The rearrangement uses TRBV5-1 and TRBJ2-3, with 9 bases matching TRBD1. V dropped 6 bases and J dropped 3; count of bases not matched to a gene: 11. The length of the CDR3 is 16 residues. Germline V gene lookup returns CDR1 SGHRS and CDR2 YFSETQ. CDR3 region: CASTKTGGVRTDTQYF. In DNA, the CDR3 is TGCGCCAGCACCAAAACAGGGGGCGTCAGAACAGATACGCAGTATTTT. Using reference TRBV5-1 and TRBJ2-3 for the parts outside the CDR3, the full variable domain is KAGVTQTPRYLIKTRGQQVTLSCSPISGHRSVSWYQQTPGQGLQFLFEYFSETQRNKGNFPGRFSGRQFSNSRSEMNVSTLELGDSALYLCASTKTGGVRTDTQYFGPGTRLTVL.